These 25 T cell receptor beta chains were sequenced from one sample in a study of read filtering for tumor transcriptome and immune sequencing. This library used roughly 400 ng RNA and molecular barcoded adaptors spanning alpha/delta and beta/gamma chains. From the reads, TCRdb called clonotypes with MiXCR, one entry per CDR3 protein. Here the sample spans tens of thousands of distinct CDR3 sequences, about 14% being singletons. Sequencing was done on a sample of a population of CD138-negative cells sorted from bone marrow. Receptors were obtained from a donor at least 40 years old with multiple myeloma.

This clonotype showed up many times. CDR3 residues: CASNLWRQKNTEAFF. The CDR3 DNA is TGTGCCAGCAACCTGTGGCGGCAGAAGAACACTGAAGCTTTCTTT. The chain carries TRBV6-2 or TRBV6-3 and TRBJ1-1; D gene ambiguous. Germline CDR1 reads MNHEY; CDR2 reads SVGEGT. Trimming shortened V by 7 bases and J by 1 base, and 16 bases separated the two germline ends. The CDR3 spans 15 residues.

This clonotype was seen at least ten times. This chain connects TRBV2 to TRBJ2-2, with 7 bases lining up with TRBD2. This CDR3 has 15 amino acids. The V and J ends lost 8 bases and 1 base, in that order; junction bases with no gene match: 7. Germline CDR1 is SNHLY and CDR2 is FYNNEI. CDR3 DNA sequence: TGTGCCAGCTCAATGGTAGCGGGGAACACCGGGGAGCTGTTTTTT. Encoded protein: CASSMVAGNTGELFF.

A few counts support this clonotype. This rearrangement joins TRBV5-1 to TRBJ2-5; perhaps TRBD2 as D (6 bases). Trimming pared 2 bases from V and 7 bases from J, leaving 15 bases between. The germline V gene has CDR1 SGHRS and CDR2 YFSETQ. This CDR3 spans 14 amino acids. The chain's CDR3 is CASSFWSAEGTQYF. CDR3 nucleotide sequence: TGCGCCAGCAGCTTTTGGTCGGCGGAGGGGACCCAGTACTTC. Full variable domain (missing parts from reference TRBV5-1 and TRBJ2-5): KAGVTQTPRYLIKTRGQQVTLSCSPISGHRSVSWYQQTPGQGLQFLFEYFSETQRNKGNFPGRFSGRQFSNSRSEMNVSTLELGDSALYLCASSFWSAEGTQYFGPGTRLLVL.

In this sample, this clonotype turned up many times. One junction end disagrees with the germline gene, perhaps due to a read error. The chain employs TRBV12-3 or TRBV12-4 and TRBJ2-5; 12 bases map to TRBD2. The CDR3 totals 14 residues. The CDR3 protein is CASSPRAGLAGLNF. Here the CDR3 DNA reads TGTGCCAGCAGCCCCAGGGCAGGACTAGCGGGACTTAATTTC.

For this clonotype: Germline is not matched at one junction end, which may reflect a read error. The CDR3 coding sequence is TGTGCCAGCAGCCGGGTCATCCCCTACGAGCGGTACTTC. Protein: CASSRVIPYERYF. The chain is built from TRBV11-2 and TRBJ2-7, with D uncertain. In germline, CDR1 is SGHAT, CDR2 FQNNGV. This CDR3 region has 13 residues.

For this clonotype: One base away lies a much larger clone, so this may be a sequencing read error. Written as DNA, the CDR3 is TGTGCCAGCAGCCACTGGGAGGCCCAGTACTTC. This translates into CASSHWEAQYF. The chain couples TRBV11-2 to TRBJ2-5; D may be TRBD2 (6 bases). The V end was cut by 5 bases, the J end by 9 bases, with 10 bases between. The length of the CDR3 is 11 residues. Germline lookup yields CDR1 SGHAT and CDR2 FQNNGV.

Only one count was recorded for this clonotype. It is likely a read error: a sequence one base away is far more abundant. This rearrangement joins TRBV7-8 to TRBJ2-2; TRBD2 is a possible D gene (7 bases). The V end lost 5 bases, the J end lost 5 bases, and 21 bases lay between the germline ends. The CDR3 spans 17 residues. Germline V lookup: CDR1 SGHVS, CDR2 FQNEAQ. The CDR3 loop reads CASSPAVGGPQTGELFF. CDR3 DNA sequence: TGTGCCAGCAGCCCTGCGGTCGGGGGGCCACAGACCGGGGAGCTGTTTTTT. Using reference TRBV7-8 and TRBJ2-2 for the parts outside the CDR3, the full variable domain is GAGVSQSPRYKVAKRGQDVALRCDPISGHVSLFWYQQALGQGPEFLTYFQNEAQLDKSGLPSDRFFAERPEGSVSTLKIQRTQQEDSAVYLCASSPAVGGPQTGELFFGEGSRLTVL.

This clonotype was recorded many times. This chain uses TRBV12-3 or TRBV12-4 with TRBJ1-1; TRBD1 matches at 10 bases. This CDR3 has 13 residues. Germline trimming cut 6 bases from V and 11 bases from J; bases unmatched to any gene: 9. The CDR3 is CASSLGTGAAAFF. The DNA of the CDR3 is TGTGCCAGCAGCCTCGGGACAGGGGCGGCGGCTTTCTTT.

The CDR3 spells CAWTRTGVTEAFF. The CDR3 DNA reads as TGTGCCTGGACCAGGACGGGCGTCACTGAAGCTTTCTTT. The V and J genes are TRBV30 and TRBJ1-1; D is undetermined. The CDR3 sequence is 13 residues long. The germline V gene has CDR1 GTSNPN and CDR2 SVGIG (reference sequence). Trimming took 4 bases from V and 4 from J, leaving 13 bases between them.

This clonotype was observed a handful of times. A single base separates this from a much larger clone, so it may be a read error. The chain recombines TRBV7-9 with TRBJ2-3; D possibly uses TRBD1 or TRBD2 (5 bases each). Germline-derived CDR1 and CDR2 are SEHNR and FQNEAQ (reference sequence). V lost 4 bases and J 4 bases, leaving 15 bases between the germline ends. The CDR3 has 15 amino acids. CDR3 residues: CASSSRGPFADTQYF. For the CDR3, the DNA is TGTGCCAGCAGCTCACGGGGCCCGTTCGCAGATACGCAGTATTTT.

In its sample, this clonotype was seen many times. CDR3 sequence (DNA): TGCAGCGTTGAGGGTGGGGAGGAGACCCAGTACTTC. Protein sequence: CSVEGGEETQYF. The V gene is TRBV29-1, the J gene TRBJ2-5, with a weak D call TRBD2 (5 bases). Germline assignment: CDR1 SQVTM and CDR2 ANQGSEA. The CDR3 is made up of 12 amino acids. Trimming pared 3 bases from V and 5 bases from J, leaving 10 bases between.

This clonotype was seen at least ten times. This rearrangement joins TRBV4-3 to TRBJ1-6; no definite D call. The CDR3 totals 16 residues. Germline CDR1 is LGHNA and CDR2 is YSLEER. V was shortened by 1 base and J by 4 bases, with 11 bases between the two germline ends. Here the CDR3 reads CASSQGIGFYNSPLHF. CDR3 DNA sequence: TGCGCCAGCAGCCAAGGGATCGGATTTTATAATTCACCCCTCCACTTT.

The sample holds many counts of this clonotype. The chain recombines TRBV4-2 with TRBJ1-5; D unclear. The CDR3 extends over 17 amino acids. Germline V CDR1 and CDR2: LGHNA, YNFKEQ. V was cut by 0 bases and J by 5 bases, with 17 bases left in between. DNA for the CDR3: TGTGCCAGCAGCCAAGATTTGGAGTACTATCTGCATCAGCCCCAGCATTTT. Translating it yields CASSQDLEYYLHQPQHF.

As regards this clonotype: At one of its ends the junction is not consistent with the germline gene, which may arise from a read error. The chain recombines TRBV11-3 with TRBJ2-1; 7 nucleotides match TRBD1. This CDR3 is 16 amino acids long. Germline CDR1 SGHNT, CDR2 YENEEA. The CDR3, as DNA: TGCGCCAGCAGCTTCGGTTACAGGGGCACCCACAATGAGCAGTTCTTC. This translates into CASSFGYRGTHNEQFF.

This clonotype was observed at least ten times. V is TRBV12-3 or TRBV12-4 and J is TRBJ1-2; D possibly corresponds to TRBD1 (6 bases). Trimming left V 2 bases short and J 7 bases short, with 17 bases between. The CDR3 covers 15 residues. The CDR3 loop reads CASSLRGGGSGGYTF. Here the CDR3 DNA reads TGTGCCAGCAGTTTAAGGGGGGGGGGATCCGGTGGCTACACCTTC.

This clonotype was counted ten times or more. The chain links TRBV4-2 to TRBJ2-7, with a weak D call TRBD1 (5 bases). V lost 0 bases, J lost 4 bases, and 13 bases lay in between. From germline, CDR1 is LGHNA and CDR2 YNFKEQ. This CDR3 region has 15 residues. The CDR3 DNA follows: TGTGCCAGCAGCCAAGATTCGAGGACACCTTACGAGCAGTACTTC. Protein: CASSQDSRTPYEQYF.

There are many counts of this clonotype. The V and J genes are TRBV5-4 and TRBJ2-7; D unresolved. V lost 0 bases, J lost 3 bases, and 7 bases lay in between. Germline CDR1 reads SGHNT; CDR2 reads YYREEE (reference sequence). The CDR3 is 13 residues long. CDR3 region: CASSLEGDYEQYF. The CDR3 DNA sequence: TGTGCCAGCAGCTTGGAAGGAGACTACGAGCAGTACTTC.

This clonotype was picked up many times. The chain employs TRBV19 and TRBJ2-1; tentatively, D is TRBD1 (5 bases). Germline V gene sequence: CDR1 LNHDA, CDR2 SQIVND (reference sequence). V was clipped by 3 bases and J by 9 bases, with 15 bases between them. This CDR3 comprises 14 residues. CDR3 residues: CASSMYLGAGEQFF. In DNA form, the CDR3 reads TGTGCCAGTAGTATGTATTTAGGGGCCGGTGAGCAGTTCTTC.

In its sample, this clonotype was seen many times. The chain couples TRBV18 to TRBJ2-5; 9 positions agree with TRBD1. The CDR3 is 14 residues long. V trimming: 3 bases; J trimming: 5 bases; junction bases outside the gene matches: 4. The germline CDR1 and CDR2 sequences are KGHSH and LQKENI. CDR3 sequence: CASSPRDRAETQYF. The CDR3 DNA is TGTGCCAGCTCACCGCGGGACAGGGCGGAGACCCAGTACTTC.

In the case of this clonotype: This clone may be a read error of a much larger clone one base away. V usage is TRBV20-1 and J usage is TRBJ2-3; D unclear. CDR3 length: 11 residues. Per the germline V gene, CDR1 is DFQATT and CDR2 is SNEGSKA (reference sequence). The CDR3 DNA follows: TGCGGTGCTAGAGTGCCGGGTACGCAGTATTTT. The encoded protein is CGARVPGTQYF.

This clonotype was seen many times. This rearrangement joins TRBV29-1 to TRBJ2-4; possibly TRBD1 for D (5 bases). Germline V CDR1 and CDR2: SQVTM, ANQGSEA. The CDR3 sequence is 14 residues long. Trimming shortened V by 7 bases and J by 2 bases, and 15 bases separated the two germline ends. The CDR3 DNA sequence: TGCAGCGGGGTTCTCTCAGGGACCAAAAACATTCAGTACTTC. Its translation: CSGVLSGTKNIQYF.

Many counts were recorded for this clonotype. This sequence joins TRBV7-2 and TRBJ2-4; D ambiguous. The germline V and J ends were trimmed by 1 base and 0 bases, with 4 bases remaining between them. The CDR3 loop spans 14 amino acids. Germline CDR1 is SGHTA and CDR2 is FQGNSA. This CDR3 reads CASSLEVAKNIQYF. CDR3 in DNA: TGTGCCAGCAGCTTAGAGGTAGCCAAAAACATTCAGTACTTC.

This clonotype has a count of ten or more. This chain joins TRBV29-1 and TRBJ1-3; a weak D match, TRBD1 (5 bases). Trimming took off 4 bases at V and 4 bases at J, with 5 bases between the two ends. CDR3 length equals 11 residues. CDR1 is SQVTM and CDR2 is ANQGSEA in the germline V gene. CDR3 DNA sequence: TGCAGCGTTGCAGGGGGAAACACCATATATTTT. Protein sequence: CSVAGGNTIYF.

In its sample, this clonotype is medium-sized. The chain joins TRBV29-1 to TRBJ2-1, with 7 bases lining up with TRBD2. The CDR3 runs to 19 residues. Germline CDR1 SQVTM, CDR2 ANQGSEA. V was pared by 4 bases and J by 2 bases, with 20 bases of the junction left unmatched. CDR3 loop: CSVGGSGWSGAFPYNEQFF. The CDR3 coding sequence is TGCAGCGTTGGCGGGTCTGGGTGGAGCGGGGCCTTTCCCTACAATGAGCAGTTCTTC.

In regard to this clonotype: Possible read error: a much larger clone is one base away. No conserved phenylalanine or tryptophan is present at the end of the CDR3, so a read error is the likely explanation. The chain uses TRBV7-9 and TRBJ2-1; tentative D call: TRBD2 (6 bases). Germline V gene sequence: CDR1 SEHNR, CDR2 FQNEAQ (reference sequence). The CDR3 sequence is 14 residues long. The CDR3 DNA reads TGTGTCAGCAGCTCCGGGAGCTCCTACAATGAGCAGTTCTCC. Translation gives CVSSSGSSYNEQFS.